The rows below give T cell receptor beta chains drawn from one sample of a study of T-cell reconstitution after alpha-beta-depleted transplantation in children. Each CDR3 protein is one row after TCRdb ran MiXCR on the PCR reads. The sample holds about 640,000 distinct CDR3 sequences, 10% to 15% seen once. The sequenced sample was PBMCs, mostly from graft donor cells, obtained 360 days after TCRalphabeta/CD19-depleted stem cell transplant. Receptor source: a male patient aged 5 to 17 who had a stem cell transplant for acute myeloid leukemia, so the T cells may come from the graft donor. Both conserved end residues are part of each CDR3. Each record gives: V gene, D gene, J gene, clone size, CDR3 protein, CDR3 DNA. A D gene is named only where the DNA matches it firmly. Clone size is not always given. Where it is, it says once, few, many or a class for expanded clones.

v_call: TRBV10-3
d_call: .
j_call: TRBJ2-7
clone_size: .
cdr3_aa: CAISESPFGYEQYF
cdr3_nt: TGTGCCATCAGTGAGTCTCCTTTTGGCTACGAGCAGTACTTC

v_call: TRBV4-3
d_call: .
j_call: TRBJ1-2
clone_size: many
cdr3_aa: CASSQAGGANYGYTF
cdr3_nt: TGCGCCAGCAGCCAGGCAGGCGGGGCGAACTATGGCTACACCTTC

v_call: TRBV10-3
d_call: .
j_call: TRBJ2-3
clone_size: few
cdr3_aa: CAISANTQGDTQYF
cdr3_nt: TGTGCCATCAGCGCTAATACACAAGGGGATACGCAGTATTTT

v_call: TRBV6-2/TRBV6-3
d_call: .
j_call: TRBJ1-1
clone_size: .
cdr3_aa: CAGGRGVGTEAFF
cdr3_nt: TGTGCCGGAGGTAGGGGAGTTGGGACTGAAGCTTTCTTT

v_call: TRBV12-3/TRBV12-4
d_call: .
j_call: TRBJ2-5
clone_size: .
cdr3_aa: CASSLARQYQETQYF
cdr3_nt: TGTGCCAGCAGTTTGGCCCGTCAGTACCAAGAGACCCAGTACTTC

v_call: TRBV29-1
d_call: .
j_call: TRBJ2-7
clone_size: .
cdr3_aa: CSVELREMDSAYEQYF
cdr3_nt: TGCAGCGTTGAGTTAAGAGAGATGGACTCAGCCTACGAGCAGTACTTC

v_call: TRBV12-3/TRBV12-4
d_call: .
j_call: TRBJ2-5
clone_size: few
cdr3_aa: CASRYTGVETQYF
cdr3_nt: TGTGCCAGCAGGTACACGGGGGTGGAGACCCAGTACTTC

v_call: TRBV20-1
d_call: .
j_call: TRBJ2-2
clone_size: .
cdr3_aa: CSAVTSIAGELFF
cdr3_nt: TGCAGTGCCGTCACTAGTATCGCCGGGGAGCTGTTTTTT

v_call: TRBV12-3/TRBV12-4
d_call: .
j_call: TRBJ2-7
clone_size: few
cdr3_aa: CASSLGGPTYEQYF
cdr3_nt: TGTGCCAGCAGTTTAGGGGGCCCCACCTACGAGCAGTACTTC

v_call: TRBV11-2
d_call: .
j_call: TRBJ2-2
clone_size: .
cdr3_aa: CASSLWWSTGELFF
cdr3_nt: TGTGCCAGCAGCTTGTGGTGGAGCACCGGGGAGCTGTTTTTT

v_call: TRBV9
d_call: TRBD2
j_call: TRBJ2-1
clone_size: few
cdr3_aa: CASSFGAGAANEQFF
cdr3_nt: TGTGCCAGCAGCTTCGGGGCGGGAGCGGCGAATGAGCAGTTCTTC

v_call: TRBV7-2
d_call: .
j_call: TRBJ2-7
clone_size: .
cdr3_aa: CASSLVGLESYEQYF
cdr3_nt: TGTGCCAGCAGCTTAGTTGGGCTAGAAAGCTACGAGCAGTACTTC